Sequencing of this T cell receptor (beta chain) was carried out in a study of technical replicates of blood from a few donors. Repertoires were generated with immunoSEQ multiplex PCR, while TCRdb's copy carries only in-frame clones and drops some. Seen here are tens of thousands of clones, 93% observed once, and the top ten hold 0.24%. Germline values: CDR1 SQVTM, CDR2 ANQGSEA. The length of the CDR3 is 16 residues. The ends lost 0 bases at V and 6 bases at J; junction bases unmatched: 10. Sequenced: T cells isolated from PBMCs. The receptor's source is a human donor in good health. This rearrangement joins TRBV29-1 to TRBJ2-1; TRBD1 matches at 8 bases. The chain's CDR3 is CSVEDPDRVPVNEQFF. The CDR3 DNA is TGCAGCGTTGAAGATCCGGACAGGGTGCCGGTCAATGAGCAGTTCTTC.